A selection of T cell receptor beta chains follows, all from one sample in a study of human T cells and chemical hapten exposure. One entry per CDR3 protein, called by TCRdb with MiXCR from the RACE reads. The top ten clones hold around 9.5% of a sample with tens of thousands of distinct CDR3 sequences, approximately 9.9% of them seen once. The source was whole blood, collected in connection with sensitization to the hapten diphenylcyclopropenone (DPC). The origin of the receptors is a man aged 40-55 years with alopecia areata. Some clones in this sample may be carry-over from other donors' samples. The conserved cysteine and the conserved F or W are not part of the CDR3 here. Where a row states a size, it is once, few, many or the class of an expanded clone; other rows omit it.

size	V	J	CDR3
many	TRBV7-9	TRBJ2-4	ASSPGQLNIQY
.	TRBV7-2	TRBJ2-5	ASSSFGAGAQETQY
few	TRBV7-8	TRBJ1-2	ASSMSGTGRKGYT
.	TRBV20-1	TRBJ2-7	SAPSLQGSYEQY
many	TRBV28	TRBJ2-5	ASSRQLQETQY
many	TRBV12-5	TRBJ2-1	ASCPGQAYNEQF
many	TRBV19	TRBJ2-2	ASSPTPGQGELF
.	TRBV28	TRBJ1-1	ASSPHTNTEAF
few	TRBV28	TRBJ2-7	ASGNYEQY
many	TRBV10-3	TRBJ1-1	ATVPGQGRGGTEAF
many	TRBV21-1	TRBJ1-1	ASSNGPTEAF
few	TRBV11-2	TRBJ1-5	ASSGGTGENQPQH
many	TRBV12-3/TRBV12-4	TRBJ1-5	ASSFAGHQPQH
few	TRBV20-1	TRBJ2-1	SAKPWGGYNEQF
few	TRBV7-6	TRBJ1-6	ASSPDTRSPLH
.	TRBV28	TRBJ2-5	ASSSAVAGGQETQY
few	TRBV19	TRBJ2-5	ASSSGTSGETQY
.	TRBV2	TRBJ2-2	ASKLAGVRTGELF
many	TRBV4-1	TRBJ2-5	ASSQTLATQETQY
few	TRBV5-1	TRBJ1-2	ASSPGANYGYT
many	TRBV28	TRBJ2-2	ASSLSIGGDTGELF
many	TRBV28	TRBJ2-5	ASSLGGSGNQETQY
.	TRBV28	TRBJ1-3	ASSTYGDIGNTIY
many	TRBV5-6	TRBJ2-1	ASSLAPSGHEQF
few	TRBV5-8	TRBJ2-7	ASSFRQVPYEQY
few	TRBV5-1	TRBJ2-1	ASSFAGSYNEQF
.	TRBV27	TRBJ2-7	ASSLSGGIAYEQY
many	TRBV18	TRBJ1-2	ASSPPGQGDYGYT
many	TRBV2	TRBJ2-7	ASSEGDSETYEQY
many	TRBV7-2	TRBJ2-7	ASSPGTVAGAYEQY
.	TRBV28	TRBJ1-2	ASSLAGRDYGYT
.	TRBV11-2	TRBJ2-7	ASRSTGSLIYEQY
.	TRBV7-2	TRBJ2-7	ASSPLTGGYEQY
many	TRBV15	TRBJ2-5	ATNSGRGQETQY
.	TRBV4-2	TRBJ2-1	ASSQEPDNEQF
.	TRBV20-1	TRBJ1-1	SASIVSSPMNTEAF
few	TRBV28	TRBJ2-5	ASSLFGEQSETQY
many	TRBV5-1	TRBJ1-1	ASSGMNTEAF
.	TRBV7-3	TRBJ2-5	ASSHGSVETQY
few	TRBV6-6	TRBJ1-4	ASSYSVTSATNEKLF
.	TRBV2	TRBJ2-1	AILASSYNEQF
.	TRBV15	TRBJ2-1	ATSRDRGVGAEQF
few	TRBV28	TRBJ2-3	ASSLLGADTQY